This T cell receptor (beta chain) was recorded in a study of blood T cells in healthy people across ages. Points from the study as a whole: More naive CD4+ cells and higher diversity were found in long-lived than in aged donors.

Points on this clonotype: Its target is not known.

Germline V CDR1 and CDR2: MNHEY, SVGAGI. The CDR3 runs 13 residues. The V end was cut by 2 bases, the J end by 1 base, with 6 bases between. A second PCR of about 7 to 12 cycles used a sample-barcoded 5' primer and a J-beta primer mix. TCRdb itself ran the 5' RACE reads through MiXCR, one entry per CDR3 protein. In the table there are approximately 360,000 distinct CDR3 sequences, about 55% of which are singletons. The TCR was taken from a man aged 60 to 75 in good health. What was sequenced was blood. The chain couples TRBV6-5 to TRBJ2-7; unclear D gene. The CDR3 region is CASSYQKSYEQYF. The CDR3 nucleotides are TGTGCCAGCAGTTACCAGAAATCCTACGAGCAGTACTTC.